These 7 T cell receptor beta chains originate from one sample sequenced in a study of T cells after yellow fever vaccination. TCRdb analysed the 5' RACE reads with MiXCR anew, one entry per CDR3 protein. The repertoire holds about 99,000 distinct CDR3 sequences, with roughly 5.8% as singletons. The sequences come from CD8+ T cells sorted from PBMCs, collected 10 days after the yellow fever booster vaccination. These receptors were taken from a man aged 18 to 35 who received the YFV17D yellow fever vaccine.

There are a few counts of this clonotype. The chain carries TRBV7-9 and TRBJ2-7, with D unclear. The CDR3 is 13 amino acids. The germline V gene has CDR1 SEHNR and CDR2 FQNEAQ (reference sequence). Trimming cost V 2 bases and J 3 bases, with 8 bases left between them. The CDR3 nucleotides read TGTGCCAGCAGCTTAAGGCCGGTCTACGAGCAGTACTTC. Translated: CASSLRPVYEQYF.

V is TRBV5-6 and J is TRBJ2-3, with D possibly TRBD1 on 6 matching bases. CDR3 length: 14 amino acids. Germline CDR1 reads SGHDT; CDR2 reads YYEEEE. The germline V and J ends were trimmed by 4 bases and 3 bases, with 12 bases remaining between them. The CDR3 DNA follows: TGTGCCAGCAGCCAGGGGCAAAATACAGATACGCAGTATTTT. This translates into CASSQGQNTDTQYF.

This clonotype was seen ten or more times. The chain recombines TRBV7-6 with TRBJ1-1, with a tentative D call TRBD1 (6 bases). The CDR3 length is 14 residues. Germline V gene lookup returns CDR1 SGHVS and CDR2 FNYEAQ. V lost 5 bases to trimming and J lost 1 base, with 11 bases between them. CDR3 region: CASSLGQTNTEAFF. The CDR3 DNA reads as TGTGCCAGCAGCCTAGGACAGACGAACACTGAAGCTTTCTTT.

In its sample, this clonotype was seen a few times. This chain joins TRBV6-6 and TRBJ1-5, with D hard to call. The V end lost 6 bases, the J end lost 6 bases, and 9 bases lay between the germline ends. The V gene's germline CDR1 is MNHNY and CDR2 SVGAGI (reference sequence). CDR3 length: 12 residues. The CDR3 DNA sequence: TGTGCCAGCAGCCCCTCTCTTCAGCCCCAGCATTTT. Translated, it gives CASSPSLQPQHF.

This clonotype occurred a few times. The rearrangement uses TRBV6-2 or TRBV6-3 and TRBJ2-1, with 7 bases matching TRBD1. The CDR3 length is 16 residues. Per the germline V gene, CDR1 is MNHEY and CDR2 is SVGEGT. The J segment lost 5 bases and the V segment lost 0 bases, leaving 7 bases of the junction unmatched. The CDR3 sequence is CASSYSKRGLNNEQFF. The CDR3 region has the DNA TGTGCCAGCAGTTACTCGAAGAGGGGGCTGAACAATGAGCAGTTCTTC.

This clonotype was counted at least ten times. V and J are TRBV7-8 and TRBJ2-3; 9 bases map to TRBD1. The CDR3 has 16 residues. From germline, CDR1 is SGHVS and CDR2 FQNEAQ. J lost 6 bases, V lost 5 bases, and 12 bases had no gene match. The CDR3 sequence is CASSDPGQGPRDTQYF. The CDR3 nucleotides read TGTGCCAGCAGCGATCCGGGACAGGGACCCCGGGATACGCAGTATTTT.

This rearrangement joins TRBV27 to TRBJ1-2; D ambiguous. The germline gives CDR1 MNHEY, CDR2 SMNVEV (reference sequence). The CDR3 extends over 15 amino acids. Trimming pared 5 bases from V and 7 bases from J, leaving 20 bases between. CDR3 in amino acids: CASSGRLESYSGYTF. The CDR3 region has the DNA TGTGCCAGCAGTGGACGGCTGGAATCCTACTCTGGCTACACCTTC.